A selection of T cell receptor beta chains follows, all from one sample in a study of T cell responses to AZD1222 COVID-19 vaccine. Clones were sequenced by immunoSEQ multiplex PCR, and TCRdb holds only the in-frame ones, with some missing. The repertoire holds 150,000 or so clones, with roughly nine tenths as singletons. This sample comprised peripheral blood, obtained on day 0 of AZD1222 vaccination. The receptors were gathered from an adult in good health. Both conserved end residues are part of each CDR3. A D gene is named only where the DNA matches it firmly. Clone size, where shown, is once, few, many, or a class for clones that have expanded.

.	TRBV10-3	.	TRBJ1-1	CATGGETEAFF	TGTGCCACGGGGGGGGAAACTGAAGCTTTCTTT
.	TRBV19	TRBD1	TRBJ2-5	CASMDRGLRETQYF	TGTGCCAGTATGGACAGGGGGCTAAGGGAGACCCAGTACTTC
.	TRBV18	.	TRBJ1-2	CASSPTVAGYTF	TGTGCCAGCTCACCCACGGTAGCTGGCTACACCTTC
.	TRBV9	TRBD1	TRBJ2-7	CASSVRDRSYEQYF	TGTGCCAGCAGCGTTCGGGACAGGAGTTACGAGCAGTACTTC
once	TRBV7-9	.	TRBJ1-5	CASSPTPKTGHSNQPQHF	TGTGCCAGCAGCCCGACTCCCAAGACAGGTCATAGCAATCAGCCCCAGCATTTT
few	TRBV5-5	.	TRBJ2-1	CASSLDWHEQFF	TGTGCCAGCAGCTTGGACTGGCATGAGCAGTTCTTC
.	TRBV5-6	TRBD2	TRBJ2-3	CASIDTGTSVTDTQYF	TGTGCCAGCATCGACACCGGGACTAGCGTCACAGATACGCAGTATTTT
.	TRBV20-1	.	TRBJ2-7	CSASVARATSYEQYF	TGCAGTGCTAGTGTGGCCAGGGCCACCTCCTACGAGCAGTACTTC
.	TRBV19	.	TRBJ2-2	CASSKHRGGTGTGELFF	TGTGCCAGTAGTAAACACAGGGGAGGGACGGGCACCGGGGAGCTGTTTTTT
.	TRBV4-1	.	TRBJ1-1	CASSNGQKAFF	TGCGCCAGCAGTAACGGGCAGAAAGCTTTCTTT
.	TRBV4-3	.	TRBJ1-4	CASSPRVFEKLFF	TGCGCCAGCAGCCCGAGGGTATTTGAAAAACTGTTTTTT
once	TRBV27	TRBD1	TRBJ1-2	CASSLGGQGVNYGYTF	TGTGCCAGCAGTTTAGGCGGACAGGGGGTTAACTATGGCTACACCTTC
.	TRBV5-1	.	TRBJ1-5	CASRPTGRRDQPQHF	TGCGCCAGCAGGCCGACCGGGAGGAGGGATCAGCCCCAGCATTTT
.	TRBV29-1	.	TRBJ2-1	CSVHVAPEQFF	TGCAGCGTCCATGTCGCGCCTGAGCAGTTCTTC
.	TRBV5-5	.	TRBJ1-6	CASSSPSTGLNSPLHF	TGTGCCAGCAGCTCCCCATCCACAGGGCTAAATTCACCCCTCCACTTT
.	TRBV11-2	.	TRBJ2-7	CASSLPRRDSLTWEQYF	TGTGCCAGCAGCTTACCCCGGCGGGACAGTTTAACATGGGAGCAGTACTTC
.	TRBV5-1	.	TRBJ1-5	CASSPSGQNQPQHF	TGCGCCAGCAGCCCGAGCGGACAGAATCAGCCCCAGCATTTT
.	TRBV24-1	.	TRBJ2-6	CATERGPGANVLTF	TGTGCCACCGAACGCGGGCCTGGGGCCAACGTCCTGACTTTC
.	TRBV6-5	.	TRBJ1-1	CASSYSNTEAFF	TGTGCCAGCAGTTACTCGAACACTGAAGCTTTCTTT
.	TRBV4-3	TRBD2	TRBJ2-3	CASSRDTSGGTRTDTQYF	TGCGCCAGCAGCAGAGACACTAGCGGGGGGACCCGCACAGATACGCAGTATTTT
few	TRBV20-1	.	TRBJ1-1	CSARMNTEAFF	TGCAGTGCTAGGATGAACACTGAAGCTTTCTTT
.	TRBV11-3	.	TRBJ2-3	CASSLHTDTQYF	TGTGCCAGCAGCCTCCACACAGATACGCAGTATTTT
.	TRBV28	.	TRBJ1-1	CASSLTQGLGTEAFF	TGTGCCAGCAGTTTAACACAGGGATTGGGCACTGAAGCTTTCTTT
.	TRBV7-8	.	TRBJ1-1	CASSYSLNTEAFF	TGTGCCAGCTCCTACAGCCTGAACACTGAAGCTTTCTTT
.	TRBV29-1	.	TRBJ2-4	CSVEEGGGIQYF	TGCAGCGTTGAGGAAGGGGGAGGCATTCAGTACTTC
.	TRBV19	.	TRBJ1-4	CASSMMGARAGEKLFF	TGTGCCAGTAGTATGATGGGGGCCAGGGCCGGCGAAAAACTGTTTTTT
.	TRBV5-1	TRBD1	TRBJ1-4	CASSRTGVTANEKLFF	TGCGCCAGCAGCCGGACAGGGGTGACAGCTAATGAAAAACTGTTTTTT
.	TRBV24-1	TRBD1	TRBJ1-2	CATSDSGGVGYTF	TGTGCCACCAGTGATTCAGGGGGCGTTGGCTACACCTTC
.	TRBV11-2	TRBD2	TRBJ2-7	CASSATLAGGEYF	TGTGCCAGCAGCGCTACTTTAGCGGGAGGGGAGTACTTC
once	TRBV6-5	.	TRBJ2-3	CASSLATASTDTQYF	TGTGCCAGCAGCTTGGCGACTGCTAGCACAGATACGCAGTATTTT
.	TRBV2	.	TRBJ1-1	CASNLLGMNTEAFF	TGTGCCAGCAATCTGTTAGGCATGAACACTGAAGCTTTCTTT
.	TRBV5-1	TRBD1	TRBJ1-4	CASSIGTANEKLFF	TGCGCCAGCAGCATCGGGACAGCTAATGAAAAACTGTTTTTT
.	TRBV19	.	TRBJ1-2	CASSMGQWSNGYTF	TGTGCCAGTAGTATGGGCCAGTGGTCAAATGGCTACACCTTC
.	TRBV24-1	TRBD1	TRBJ2-7	CATSDPTGGPLSQQYF	TGTGCCACCAGTGACCCAACAGGGGGTCCCCTTTCCCAGCAGTACTTC
.	TRBV27	TRBD1	TRBJ2-3	CATRQGTTDTQYF	TGTGCCACCCGACAGGGTACCACAGATACGCAGTATTTT
.	TRBV6-6	.	TRBJ1-6	CASSYSERGQDSPLHF	TGTGCCAGCAGTTACTCAGAGCGGGGGCAGGATTCACCCCTCCACTTT
.	TRBV5-6	TRBD1	TRBJ2-7	CASRRTGGVYEQYF	TGTGCCAGCAGGAGGACAGGGGGCGTTTACGAGCAGTACTTC
.	TRBV7-8	.	TRBJ1-1	CASSSIYWTEAFF	TGTGCCAGCAGCTCAATATACTGGACTGAAGCTTTCTTT
.	TRBV7-2	.	TRBJ2-7	CASSLKDYLAEQYF	TGTGCCAGCAGCTTAAAGGACTATTTGGCCGAGCAGTACTTC
.	TRBV29-1	.	TRBJ1-1	CSATGAAGTEAFF	TGCAGCGCCACCGGGGCGGCGGGCACTGAAGCTTTCTTT
.	TRBV7-9	.	TRBJ1-4	CASSYEKLFF	TGTGCCAGCAGTTACGAAAAACTGTTTTTT